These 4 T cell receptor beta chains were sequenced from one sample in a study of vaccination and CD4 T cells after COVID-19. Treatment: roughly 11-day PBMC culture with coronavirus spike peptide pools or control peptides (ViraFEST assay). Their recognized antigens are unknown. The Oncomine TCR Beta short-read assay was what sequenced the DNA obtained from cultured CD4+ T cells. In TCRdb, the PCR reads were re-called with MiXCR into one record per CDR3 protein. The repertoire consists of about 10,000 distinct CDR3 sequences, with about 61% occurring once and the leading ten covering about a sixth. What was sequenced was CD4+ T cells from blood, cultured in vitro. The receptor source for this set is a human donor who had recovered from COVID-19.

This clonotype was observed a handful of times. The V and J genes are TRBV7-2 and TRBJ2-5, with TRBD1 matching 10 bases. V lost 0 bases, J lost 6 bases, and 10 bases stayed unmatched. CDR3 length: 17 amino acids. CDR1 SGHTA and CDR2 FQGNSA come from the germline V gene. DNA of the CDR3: TGTGCCAGCAGCTTAGCATCCGGGACAGGGGAACGGAAGACCCAGTACTTC. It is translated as CASSLASGTGERKTQYF. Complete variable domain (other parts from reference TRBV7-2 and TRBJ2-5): GAGVSQSPSNKVTEKGKDVELRCDPISGHTALYWYRQSLGQGLEFLIYFQGNSAPDKSGLPSDRFSAERTGGSVSTLTIQRTQQEDSAVYLCASSLASGTGERKTQYFGPGTRLLVL.

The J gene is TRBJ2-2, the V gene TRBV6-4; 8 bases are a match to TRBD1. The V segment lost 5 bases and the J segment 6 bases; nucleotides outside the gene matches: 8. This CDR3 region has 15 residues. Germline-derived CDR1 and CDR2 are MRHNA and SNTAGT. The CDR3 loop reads CASSSIRGRAGELFF. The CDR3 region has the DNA TGTGCCAGCAGTAGTATCAGGGGGCGGGCCGGGGAGCTGTTTTTT.

The chain's CDR3 is CSARSEGGGWIEQYF. In DNA, the CDR3 is TGCAGTGCTAGATCCGAGGGGGGAGGGTGGATCGAGCAGTACTTC. The chain recombines TRBV20-1 with TRBJ2-7, with D possibly matching TRBD2 (7 bases). V lost 2 bases and J 6 bases, leaving 20 bases between the germline ends. CDR3 size: 15 residues. Germline-derived CDR1 and CDR2 are DFQATT and SNEGSKA (reference sequence).

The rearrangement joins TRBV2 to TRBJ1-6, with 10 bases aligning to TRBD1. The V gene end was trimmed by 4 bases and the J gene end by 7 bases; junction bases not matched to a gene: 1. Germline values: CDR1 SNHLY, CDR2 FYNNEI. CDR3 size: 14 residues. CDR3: CASSGGQGNSPLHF. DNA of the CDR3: TGTGCCAGCAGTGGGGGACAGGGGAATTCACCCCTCCACTTT.